One and the same sample provided the 27 T cell receptor beta chains below, sequenced in a study of cytomegalovirus exposure and HLA in healthy donors. Vbeta (60) and Jbeta (13) primers were used in the PCR. Assay used: immunoSEQ multiplex PCR; TCRdb lists only in-frame clones, some missing. With 100,000 to 150,000 clones in the sample, the ten largest clones hold 2% to 2.5%. The sequencing sample was made of PBMCs. These receptors originate from a middle-aged man in good health and CMV-seronegative.

The chain is built from TRBV6-6 and TRBJ2-3, with TRBD2 matching 9 bases. The CDR3 loop spans 16 amino acids. The germline V gene encodes CDR1 MNHNY and CDR2 SVGAGI (reference sequence). Trimming cost V 6 bases and J 5 bases; bases outside gene matches: 12. The CDR3 coding sequence is TGTGCCAGCAGGGGGGGGCATAGCGGGAGCGGAGATACGCAGTATTTT. Translated, it gives CASRGGHSGSGDTQYF.

The chain employs TRBV6-1 and TRBJ2-7; maybe TRBD2 (6 bases). Germline CDR1 reads MNHNS; CDR2 reads SASEGT. This CDR3 has 14 residues. V lost 4 bases, J lost 0 bases, and 10 bases lay in between. The CDR3 nucleotides are TGTGCCAGCAGTGGGGAGGCCATCTCCTACGAGCAGTACTTC. Translation: CASSGEAISYEQYF.

The chain employs TRBV5-1 and TRBJ2-4; maybe TRBD1 (5 bases). The CDR3 sequence is 16 residues long. CDR1 and CDR2 (germline): SGHRS, YFSETQ. With 3 bases removed from V and 0 bases from J, the gap between germline ends came to 13 bases. This CDR3 reads CASSSQGTGAKNIQYF. Here the CDR3 DNA reads TGCGCCAGCAGCTCGCAGGGTACGGGAGCCAAAAACATTCAGTACTTC.

V usage is TRBV5-1 and J usage is TRBJ2-7, with TRBD2 matching 14 bases. Trimming took 0 bases from V and 4 from J; bases not matched to a gene: 3. Germline CDR1 and CDR2: SGHRS and YFSETQ. This CDR3 contains 16 residues. CDR3 sequence (DNA): TGCGCCAGCAGCTTGGCGGGACTAGCGGGAGTTTACGAGCAGTACTTC. Translated: CASSLAGLAGVYEQYF.

The chain has TRBV4-1 and TRBJ2-7; D unclear. V lost 3 bases and J 1 base, leaving 13 bases between the germline ends. The CDR3 loop spans 15 amino acids. Germline-derived CDR1 and CDR2 are MGHRA and YSYEKL. The CDR3 region has the DNA TGCGCCAGCAGCCAGAATTGGGCCGCGTCCTACGAGCAGTACTTC. Amino acid sequence: CASSQNWAASYEQYF.

To note about this clone: Germline and junction disagree at one end, which may indicate a read error. The rearrangement joins TRBV6-4 to TRBJ2-7; no clear D. CDR1 is MRHNA, CDR2 SNTAGT, per germline. The CDR3 totals 8 residues. The CDR3 DNA is TGTGCCAGCAGTCCACATCACTTC. Translating gives CASSPHHF.

The chain recombines TRBV27 with TRBJ2-7; TRBD1 matches at 10 bases. V gave up 4 bases and J gave up 1 base; unmatched junction bases: 10. CDR3 length: 17 amino acids. CDR1 is MNHEY, CDR2 SMNVEV, per germline (reference sequence). The CDR3 bases are TGTGCCAGCAGTTCCCACTCCGGGACAGGGGCTTCCTACGAGCAGTACTTC. It translates to CASSSHSGTGASYEQYF.

The chain recombines TRBV29-1 with TRBJ2-7, with TRBD1 identical over 9 bases. Per germline, CDR1 SQVTM and CDR2 ANQGSEA. This CDR3 has 13 amino acids. The V gene end was trimmed by 8 bases and the J gene end by 0 bases; junction bases not matched to a gene: 5. As DNA, the CDR3 is TGCAGCTCACGGACAGGGGACTCCTACGAGCAGTACTTC. Translating it yields CSSRTGDSYEQYF.

The CDR3 DNA follows: TGTGCCAGCAGGAGACAGGGGGCCGGGGAGCTGTTTTTT. Translated, it gives CASRRQGAGELFF. This sequence joins TRBV6-5 and TRBJ2-2; the match to TRBD1 covers 9 bases. CDR3 length equals 13 residues. The germline V gene encodes CDR1 MNHEY and CDR2 SVGAGI. Trimming removed 6 bases from V and 6 bases from J; junction bases left unmatched: 2.

V is TRBV4-1 and J is TRBJ2-2; 13 bases fit TRBD2. Trimming took 4 bases from V and 5 from J; bases not matched to a gene: 16. The germline CDR1 and CDR2 sequences are MGHRA and YSYEKL. There are 20 residues in the CDR3. The CDR3 DNA is TGCGCCAGCAGCCGGCCGCTACTAGCGGGAGGGCCAATAGGGACCGGGGAGCTGTTTTTT. Translation: CASSRPLLAGGPIGTGELFF.

The chain has TRBV5-1 and TRBJ1-1; 8 nucleotides agree with TRBD1. V shed 4 bases and J 1 base; nucleotides not matched to a gene: 6. Germline CDR1 and CDR2: SGHRS and YFSETQ. The CDR3 has 15 residues. The CDR3 sequence is CASSPGQDKNTEAFF. DNA of the CDR3: TGCGCCAGCAGCCCGGGACAGGATAAGAACACTGAAGCTTTCTTT.

The rearrangement joins TRBV18 to TRBJ1-1, with TRBD1 identical over 7 bases. The CDR3 is 15 amino acids. V trimming: 1 base; J trimming: 3 bases; junction bases outside the gene matches: 5. Germline loops: CDR1 KGHSH, CDR2 LQKENI. This CDR3 is CASSPLSGQHTEAFF. The CDR3 bases are TGTGCCAGCTCACCACTATCGGGACAGCACACTGAAGCTTTCTTT.

This sequence joins TRBV6-6 and TRBJ1-5; D is possibly TRBD1 (6 bases). Germline CDR1 and CDR2: MNHNY and SVGAGI (reference sequence). Trimming stripped 3 bases from V and 6 bases from J, with 12 bases between. This CDR3 has 14 residues. The CDR3 spells CASSYRGSTQPQHF. CDR3 coding DNA: TGTGCCAGCAGTTATAGGGGGTCTACTCAGCCCCAGCATTTT.

The chain is built from TRBV28 and TRBJ1-1; TRBD1 aligns across 8 bases. Looked up from germline, CDR1 is MDHEN and CDR2 is SYDVKM. After removal of 6 bases from V and 1 base from J, the junction contained 7 bases not matched to a gene. This CDR3 contains 15 residues. The CDR3 region has the DNA TGTGCCAGCAGAGTGCAGGGGGCAGGGAACACTGAAGCTTTCTTT. Its translation: CASRVQGAGNTEAFF.

The rearrangement uses TRBV6-6 and TRBJ2-5, with 8 bases identical to TRBD2. This CDR3 has 16 residues. CDR1 and CDR2 from the germline V gene are MNHNY and SVGAGI (reference sequence). V trimming: 2 bases; J trimming: 1 base; junction bases outside the gene matches: 6. CDR3 protein: CASSYTSSGFQETQYF. DNA for the CDR3: TGTGCCAGCAGTTACACCTCTAGCGGGTTCCAAGAGACCCAGTACTTC.

The chain combines TRBV7-5 with TRBJ1-5; TRBD1, the table's D call, was not compared with the DNA. TRBV7-5 is described as a pseudogene. The CDR3 totals 14 residues. The CDR3 spells CARSFWGQGQPQHF. The CDR3 DNA reads TGTGCCAGAAGTTTCTGGGGACAGGGGCAGCCCCAGCATTTT.

This chain joins TRBV6-5 and TRBJ2-7, with 9 bases matching TRBD1. The germline V gene has CDR1 MNHEY and CDR2 SVGAGI. After removal of 2 bases from V and 3 bases from J, the junction contained 5 bases not matched to a gene. CDR3 length: 15 amino acids. In DNA, the CDR3 is TGTGCCAGCAGTTACACAGGGGGCAGGGGCTACGAGCAGTACTTC. This sequence encodes CASSYTGGRGYEQYF.

The gene calls are TRBV7-9 and TRBJ2-1; weak D call: TRBD1 (5 bases). The CDR3 is 11 residues long. Germline V gene sequence: CDR1 SEHNR, CDR2 FQNEAQ (reference sequence). V lost 8 bases and J 4 bases, leaving 6 bases between the germline ends. In nucleotides, the CDR3 is TGTGCCAGCGGGGCTTACAATGAGCAGTTCTTC. It yields the protein CASGAYNEQFF.

V and J are TRBV6-5 and TRBJ2-3; 9 positions agree with TRBD2. Germline assignment: CDR1 MNHEY and CDR2 SVGAGI. This CDR3 region has 13 residues. V lost 5 bases, J lost 12 bases, and 9 bases stayed unmatched. CDR3 nucleotide sequence: TGTGCCAGCAGTCAAGGGACTAGCCAACCTCAGTATTTT. This codes for CASSQGTSQPQYF.

A remark on this clone: In this CDR3 the conserved last residue, phenylalanine or tryptophan, is missing, so a read error is likely. The chain joins TRBV6-6 to TRBJ2-7; TRBD2 is a possible D gene (5 bases). The CDR3 runs 13 residues. Germline loops: CDR1 MNHNY, CDR2 SVGAGI (reference sequence). Trimming took 2 bases from V and 3 from J, leaving 8 bases between them. CDR3 in amino acids: CASSYGGSYEQYS. In DNA, the CDR3 is TGTGCCAGCAGTTACGGAGGAAGCTACGAGCAGTACTCC.

The chain employs TRBV30 and TRBJ2-3; tentative D call: TRBD1 (5 bases). The CDR3 sequence is 17 residues long. Germline V gene lookup returns CDR1 GTSNPN and CDR2 SVGIG (reference sequence). Trimming shortened V by 1 base and J by 2 bases, and 19 bases separated the two germline ends. In DNA form, the CDR3 reads TGTGCCTGGAGTGACCCGAGACAGAGACCAAACACAGATACGCAGTATTTT. It specifies CAWSDPRQRPNTDTQYF.

The chain couples TRBV5-4 to TRBJ2-5; maybe TRBD1 (5 bases). The CDR3 is 13 amino acids. Trimming shortened V by 7 bases and J by 1 base, and 11 bases separated the two germline ends. The germline gives CDR1 SGHNT, CDR2 YYREEE (reference sequence). The DNA for the CDR3 is TGTGCCAGCGGTGTGGGGCCCCAAGAGACCCAGTACTTC. Amino acid sequence: CASGVGPQETQYF.

The V and J genes are TRBV2 and TRBJ2-2; D call uncertain. V lost 4 bases and J lost 6, with 18 bases in between. This CDR3 has 16 amino acids. The germline V gene encodes CDR1 SNHLY and CDR2 FYNNEI. The CDR3 nucleotides are TGTGCCAGCAGTGTCTTCCCGGTACGGGTGGCCGGGGAGCTGTTTTTT. This codes for CASSVFPVRVAGELFF.

V usage is TRBV7-6 and J usage is TRBJ2-7; 8 nucleotides agree with TRBD2. The trim removed 1 base at V and 2 bases at J, leaving 1 base unmatched. Germline CDR1 is SGHVS and CDR2 is FNYEAQ. CDR3 length: 14 residues. The CDR3, as DNA: TGTGCCAGCAGCTTAGAAGCGGGAGCCTACGAGCAGTACTTC. This encodes CASSLEAGAYEQYF.

The chain carries TRBV27 and TRBJ2-1, with TRBD2 as a possible D gene (6 bases). V lost 5 bases and J lost 6, with 26 bases in between. Germline CDR1 and CDR2: MNHEY and SMNVEV (reference sequence). The CDR3 totals 18 residues. The CDR3 bases are TGTGCCAGCAGTCCCGGTTTTGGCGGGATTCTCTTGGGCAATGAGCAGTTCTTC. Translation: CASSPGFGGILLGNEQFF.

This rearrangement joins TRBV10-1 to TRBJ1-4, with 7 bases identical to TRBD1. The CDR3 extends over 15 amino acids. Germline CDR1 is WNHNN and CDR2 is SYGVQD (reference sequence). Trimming removed 5 bases from V and 11 bases from J; junction bases left unmatched: 14. CDR3 region: CASSPRGTETKKLFF. The CDR3 region has the DNA TGCGCCAGCAGTCCGAGGGGGACAGAGACAAAGAAACTGTTTTTT.

The CDR3 sequence: CASSPPGNTDTQYF. CDR3 in DNA: TGTGCCAGCTCACCGCCAGGGAATACAGATACGCAGTATTTT. The rearrangement links TRBV18 to TRBJ2-3, with D maybe TRBD1 (5 bases). Trimming removed 3 bases at V and 3 bases at J, with 10 bases between. There are 14 residues in the CDR3. CDR1 is KGHSH and CDR2 is LQKENI in the germline V gene.